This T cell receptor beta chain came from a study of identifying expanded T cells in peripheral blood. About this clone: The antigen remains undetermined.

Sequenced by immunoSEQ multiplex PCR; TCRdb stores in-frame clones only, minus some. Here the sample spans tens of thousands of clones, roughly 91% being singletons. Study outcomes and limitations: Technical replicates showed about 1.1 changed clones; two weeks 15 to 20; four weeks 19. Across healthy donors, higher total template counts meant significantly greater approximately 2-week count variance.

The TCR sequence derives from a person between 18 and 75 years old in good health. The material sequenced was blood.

The CDR3 DNA follows: TGTGCCAGCAGCGCGGGGGGCACTAATGAAAAACTGTTTTTT. This codes for CASSAGGTNEKLFF. J is TRBJ1-4 and V is TRBV9, with a weak D call TRBD1 (6 bases). V lost 3 bases, J lost 2 bases, and 8 bases lay in between. This CDR3 comprises 14 residues. The germline gives CDR1 SGDLS, CDR2 YYNGEE.